The 21 T cell receptor beta chains given below trace back to one sample, sequenced in a study of brain T cells in children with intractable seizures. Data came from immunoSEQ multiplex PCR; TCRdb stores just in-frame clones and leaves some out. Here the sample spans approximately 23,000 clones, 85% to 95% being singletons. Sequencing used peripheral blood, obtained at surgery. These receptor sequences come from a boy younger than 18 with focal cortical dysplasia and intractable seizures.

This rearrangement joins TRBV6-5 to TRBJ1-2, with D uncertain. Per germline, CDR1 MNHEY and CDR2 SVGAGI. The V end was cut by 6 bases, the J end by 2 bases, with 7 bases between. CDR3 size: 12 residues. CDR3 sequence: CASRDGNYGYTF. In nucleotides, the CDR3 is TGTGCCAGCAGAGACGGGAACTATGGCTACACCTTC.

The rearrangement joins TRBV5-1 to TRBJ2-5; 7 nucleotides agree with TRBD1. The CDR3 is 15 residues long. The germline gives CDR1 SGHRS, CDR2 YFSETQ. Losses at the gene ends were 5 bases for V and 5 bases for J; bases not matched to a gene: 12. The DNA for the CDR3 is TGCGCCAGCAGACGGACAGGTGCCCTTGGGGAGACCCAGTACTTC. Translation: CASRRTGALGETQYF.

The chain is built from TRBV2 and TRBJ1-2, with a weak D call TRBD1 (5 bases). Trimming left V 6 bases short and J 0 bases short, with 11 bases between. The CDR3 contains 14 residues. CDR1 is SNHLY, CDR2 FYNNEI, per germline. The CDR3 sequence: CASRGVGANYGYTF. The CDR3 coding sequence is TGTGCCAGCAGGGGGGTAGGGGCTAACTATGGCTACACCTTC.

The chain has TRBV2 and TRBJ1-5, with D unresolved. The CDR3 has 16 residues. Germline values: CDR1 SNHLY, CDR2 FYNNEI. Trimming stripped 1 base from V and 3 bases from J, with 13 bases between. CDR3 loop: CASSEEMAGNNQPQHF. The CDR3 DNA follows: TGTGCCAGCAGTGAAGAAATGGCAGGAAACAATCAGCCCCAGCATTTT.

This clone was counted between two and nine times. This chain joins TRBV4-2 and TRBJ2-6; 11 bases fit TRBD2. Germline CDR1 LGHNA, CDR2 YNFKEQ. This CDR3 contains 16 residues. Trimming at V came to 2 bases and at J to 3 bases, leaving 0 bases not matched to a gene. CDR3 sequence (DNA): TGTGCCAGCAGCCAAACTAGCGGGAGTGGGGCCAACGTCCTGACTTTC. Encoded protein: CASSQTSGSGANVLTF.

V is TRBV5-1 and J is TRBJ1-2; tentative D call: TRBD1 (5 bases). Trimming removed 6 bases from V and 4 bases from J, with 13 bases in between. CDR1 is SGHRS, CDR2 YFSETQ, per germline. CDR3 length: 13 residues. CDR3 in DNA: TGCGCCAGCACACCCTCCGGGGGCTATGGCTACACCTTC. Amino acids: CASTPSGGYGYTF.

The gene calls are TRBV12-3 or TRBV12-4 and TRBJ2-1, with D tentatively TRBD1 (6 bases). There are 12 residues in the CDR3. Trimming stripped 7 bases from V and 10 bases from J, with 14 bases between. The CDR3 loop is CASTNPGTEQFF. The DNA for the CDR3 is TGTGCCAGCACTAACCCCGGGACAGAGCAGTTCTTC.

The table lists this clone with a count of one. This rearrangement joins TRBV9 to TRBJ1-4; D is uncertain. Germline CDR1 reads SGDLS; CDR2 reads YYNGEE. V dropped 0 bases and J dropped 0 bases, with 3 bases sitting between them. This CDR3 has 14 amino acids. CDR3 DNA: TGTGCCAGCAGCGTAGCGGCAACTAATGAAAAACTGTTTTTT. This codes for CASSVAATNEKLFF.

The V gene is TRBV6-5, the J gene TRBJ1-4, with D tentatively TRBD1 (5 bases). Germline assignment: CDR1 MNHEY and CDR2 SVGAGI. The V end was cut by 7 bases, the J end by 8 bases, with 20 bases between. CDR3 length: 15 amino acids. The CDR3 loop reads CASKISYSGWEKLFF. CDR3 coding DNA: TGTGCCAGCAAGATTAGTTACTCAGGGTGGGAAAAACTGTTTTTT.

The V and J genes are TRBV29-1 and TRBJ1-2; 7 bases are a match to TRBD1. This CDR3 contains 12 residues. Germline CDR1 SQVTM, CDR2 ANQGSEA. Unmatched junction bases numbered 8, after V lost 5 bases and J lost 8 bases. For the CDR3, the DNA is TGCAGCGTTTCAGACAGGGCCCAGGGCTACACCTTC. Translation gives CSVSDRAQGYTF.

J is TRBJ2-1 and V is TRBV6-1, with 10 bases fitting TRBD2. V lost 1 base to trimming and J lost 4 bases; unmatched junction nucleotides: 1. This CDR3 contains 15 residues. Per the germline V gene, CDR1 is MNHNS and CDR2 is SASEGT. CDR3 DNA sequence: TGTGCCAGCAGTGAAGAAGCGGGAGGGTACAATGAGCAGTTCTTC. Its protein product is CASSEEAGGYNEQFF.

This chain links TRBV19 with TRBJ1-5, with 8 positions matching TRBD1. The CDR3 consists of 15 residues. With V trimmed by 8 bases and J by 0 bases, 6 bases remained unmatched. From germline, CDR1 is LNHDA and CDR2 SQIVND (reference sequence). The CDR3 region is CASRYRGISNQPQHF. The CDR3 DNA reads TGTGCCAGTCGGTACAGGGGGATTAGCAATCAGCCCCAGCATTTT.

The chain joins TRBV14 to TRBJ1-2, with no clear D. Germline V gene lookup returns CDR1 SGHDN and CDR2 FVKESK. This CDR3 contains 13 residues. Trimming pared 4 bases from V and 8 bases from J, leaving 14 bases between. The CDR3 spells CASSPTKGYGYTF. The DNA for the CDR3 is TGTGCCAGCAGCCCCACGAAAGGGTACGGCTACACCTTC.

The V and J genes are TRBV4-1 and TRBJ2-1; 10 nucleotides align to TRBD2. The CDR3 runs to 17 residues. Germline values: CDR1 MGHRA, CDR2 YSYEKL. Unmatched junction bases numbered 6, after V lost 0 bases and J lost 4 bases. The CDR3 region has the DNA TGCGCCAGCAGCCAAGAAGAAGCGGGGGGGTTATACAATGAGCAGTTCTTC. Protein product: CASSQEEAGGLYNEQFF.

This chain uses TRBV19 with TRBJ1-1; no firm D call. CDR3 size: 14 residues. Germline assignment: CDR1 LNHDA and CDR2 SQIVND (reference sequence). Trimming took 1 base from V and 0 from J, leaving 6 bases between them. The DNA of the CDR3 is TGTGCCAGTAGTATAGTCCGGCTGAACACTGAAGCTTTCTTT. Protein product: CASSIVRLNTEAFF.

The chain has TRBV6-4 and TRBJ1-5; TRBD1 aligns across 7 bases. The CDR3 is made up of 13 amino acids. J gave up 9 bases and V 6 bases, and 8 bases lay outside the gene matches. Germline loops: CDR1 MRHNA, CDR2 SNTAGT. CDR3 sequence: CASSNRGRSPQHF. In nucleotides, the CDR3 is TGTGCCAGCAGCAACAGGGGCCGGTCGCCCCAGCATTTT.

This rearrangement joins TRBV4-1 to TRBJ1-5, with a possible D match to TRBD1 (6 bases). V was shortened by 1 base and J by 7 bases, with 11 bases between the two germline ends. The germline CDR1 and CDR2 sequences are MGHRA and YSYEKL. The CDR3 runs 14 residues. CDR3 residues: CASSQGQGSQPQHF. CDR3 in DNA: TGCGCCAGCAGCCAAGGGCAGGGGAGCCAGCCCCAGCATTTT.

This chain links TRBV4-1 with TRBJ1-1; TRBD1 might be the D (5 bases). The CDR3 spans 14 residues. CDR1 and CDR2 (germline): MGHRA, YSYEKL. V was pared by 2 bases and J by 0 bases, with 7 bases between. Written as DNA, the CDR3 is TGCGCCAGCAGCCAAAACAGGCTGAACACTGAAGCTTTCTTT. This gives the protein CASSQNRLNTEAFF.

The chain is built from TRBV6-4 and TRBJ1-5; 8 nucleotides match TRBD1. CDR3 length: 15 residues. CDR1 is MRHNA, CDR2 SNTAGT, per germline. Losses at the gene ends were 6 bases for V and 0 bases for J; bases not matched to a gene: 4. CDR3 nucleotide sequence: TGTGCCAGCAGCGTACAGGGGGGTAGCAATCAGCCCCAGCATTTT. It is translated as CASSVQGGSNQPQHF.

This chain uses TRBV7-9 with TRBJ2-3; TRBD2 matches at 12 bases. Per the germline V gene, CDR1 is SEHNR and CDR2 is FQNEAQ (reference sequence). Trimming took 8 bases from V and 1 from J; bases not matched to a gene: 16. The CDR3 covers 19 residues. The CDR3 is CASPAGKLAGGVRTDTQYF. The CDR3, as DNA: TGTGCCAGCCCAGCAGGGAAGCTAGCGGGGGGGGTACGCACAGATACGCAGTATTTT.

This chain uses TRBV5-1 with TRBJ2-1, with D perhaps TRBD1 or TRBD2 (5 bases each). The V gene lost 2 bases and the J gene lost 10 bases, with 10 bases spanning the gap. The CDR3 has 12 residues. Germline V gene sequence: CDR1 SGHRS, CDR2 YFSETQ. CDR3 DNA: TGCGCCAGCAGCTTAGGTGGGACGGAGCAGTTCTTC. Translation gives CASSLGGTEQFF. The entire variable domain, with the rest obtained from reference TRBV5-1 and TRBJ2-1, is as follows: KAGVTQTPRYLIKTRGQQVTLSCSPISGHRSVSWYQQTPGQGLQFLFEYFSETQRNKGNFPGRFSGRQFSNSRSEMNVSTLELGDSALYLCASSLGGTEQFFGPGTRLTVL.